One and the same sample provided the 14 T cell receptor beta chains below, sequenced in a study of regulatory T cells in long-lasting Graves disease. Relying on iRepertoire HTBI primers and Arm-PCR of CDR3 regions, the team built TCR beta libraries. From the multiplex PCR reads, TCRdb called clonotypes with MiXCR, one entry per CDR3 protein. The sample lists over 650,000 distinct CDR3 sequences; around 30% were seen once. Time point meaning: persistent/refractory GD, antithyroid drugs over 5 years with positive TRAb. The TCR library used RNA extracted from PBMCs. The sample in question was peripheral blood mononuclear cells (PBMCs), obtained when the disease was refractory, from a patient treated with antithyroid drugs. The origin of the receptors is a female donor with Graves disease.

The CDR3 protein is CASSTPGGLSYEQYF. For the CDR3, the DNA is TGTGCCAGCAGTACCCCAGGGGGCCTCTCCTACGAGCAGTACTTC. The V gene is TRBV28, the J gene TRBJ2-7; 8 nucleotides match TRBD1. The germline V gene has CDR1 MDHEN and CDR2 SYDVKM. This CDR3 has 15 residues. V trimming: 5 bases; J trimming: 0 bases; junction bases outside the gene matches: 6.

The rearrangement uses TRBV28 and TRBJ1-2; TRBD1 agrees at 8 bases. The CDR3 is made up of 17 amino acids. CDR1 is MDHEN, CDR2 SYDVKM, per germline. With 5 bases clipped from V and 3 bases from J, the junction kept 14 bases outside the gene matches. The CDR3 sequence: CASSTSGTGWPDYGYTF. The CDR3 DNA sequence: TGTGCCAGCAGTACCTCCGGGACAGGATGGCCTGACTATGGCTACACCTTC.

This clonotype was counted many times. The rearrangement uses TRBV28 and TRBJ1-4; D gene uncertain. The CDR3 contains 13 residues. Between the trimmed V and J ends, which lost 3 bases and 11 bases, there was a span of 13 bases. Germline assignment: CDR1 MDHEN and CDR2 SYDVKM. CDR3 sequence reads: CASSLGNSGKLFF. The CDR3 coding sequence is TGTGCCAGCAGTTTGGGCAACAGTGGGAAACTGTTTTTT.

This clonotype was seen many times. V and J are TRBV2 and TRBJ1-2; 7 nucleotides line up with TRBD1. CDR1 and CDR2 from the germline V gene are SNHLY and FYNNEI. CDR3 size: 13 residues. Trimming took 8 bases from V and 7 from J; bases not matched to a gene: 10. This chain's CDR3 is CASVRQGGAGYTF. The CDR3 region has the DNA TGTGCCAGCGTGAGACAGGGAGGGGCTGGCTACACCTTC.

The chain links TRBV19 to TRBJ1-5, with D hard to call. The germline V gene has CDR1 LNHDA and CDR2 SQIVND (reference sequence). Trimming took off 7 bases at V and 6 bases at J, with 13 bases between the two ends. There are 13 residues in the CDR3. The CDR3 loop is CASTDGGFQPQHF. CDR3 coding DNA: TGTGCCAGTACCGACGGAGGGTTTCAGCCCCAGCATTTT.

The V gene is TRBV6-1, the J gene TRBJ1-2, with a tentative D call TRBD1 (5 bases). The CDR3 is 17 amino acids. V shed 3 bases and J shed 1 base, with 18 bases lying between them. Germline V lookup: CDR1 MNHNS, CDR2 SASEGT. The CDR3 spells CASSEGRGTAHNYGYTF. The CDR3 DNA reads as TGTGCCAGCAGTGAGGGGCGGGGGACCGCTCATAACTATGGCTACACCTTC.

The chain is built from TRBV10-3 and TRBJ2-1; D remains unclear. The CDR3 runs 15 residues. Trimming pared 6 bases from V and 5 bases from J, leaving 17 bases between. Germline CDR1 reads ENHRY; CDR2 reads SYGVKD. CDR3 amino acids: CAIRGITGSHNEQFF. CDR3 coding DNA: TGTGCCATCAGGGGAATCACGGGTAGCCACAATGAGCAGTTCTTC.

The V gene is TRBV4-2, the J gene TRBJ2-5, with 8 bases identical to TRBD2. Germline assignment: CDR1 LGHNA and CDR2 YNFKEQ. CDR3 length: 14 residues. The ends lost 4 bases at V and 5 bases at J; junction bases unmatched: 6. The CDR3, as DNA: TGTGCCAGCAGCCCCGGGGGGGGGGTTGAGACCCAGTACTTC. Residues: CASSPGGGVETQYF.

The chain uses TRBV6-1 and TRBJ1-3, with TRBD1 as a possible D gene (6 bases). Germline V gives CDR1 MNHNS, CDR2 SASEGT. This CDR3 contains 17 residues. Between the trimmed V and J ends, which lost 2 bases and 0 bases, there was a span of 14 bases. The CDR3 loop reads CASSEFGRGHSGNTIYF. The CDR3 region has the DNA TGTGCCAGCAGTGAATTCGGCAGGGGCCACTCTGGAAACACCATATATTTT.

Many counts were recorded for this clonotype. This chain joins TRBV2 and TRBJ1-4; 8 nucleotides agree with TRBD1. This CDR3 region has 14 residues. In germline, CDR1 is SNHLY, CDR2 FYNNEI. J gave up 7 bases and V 4 bases, and 5 bases lay outside the gene matches. This CDR3 reads CASSVQQGGEKLFF. CDR3 sequence (DNA): TGTGCCAGCAGTGTACAACAGGGGGGTGAAAAACTGTTTTTT. Full variable domain (missing parts from reference TRBV2 and TRBJ1-4): EPEVTQTPSHQVTQMGQEVILRCVPISNHLYFYWYRQILGQKVEFLVSFYNNEISEKSEIFDDQFSVERPDGSNFTLKIRSTKLEDSAMYFCASSVQQGGEKLFFGSGTQLSVL.

The table lists this clonotype with a few counts. The chain combines TRBV5-1 with TRBJ1-6, with D possibly TRBD1 on 5 matching bases. Germline values: CDR1 SGHRS, CDR2 YFSETQ. The CDR3 consists of 15 residues. V was pared by 3 bases and J by 8 bases, with 15 bases between. CDR3 residues: CASSSWGLEDSPLHF. The CDR3 DNA reads TGCGCCAGCAGCTCTTGGGGACTGGAGGATTCACCCCTCCACTTT. Full variable domain (missing parts from reference TRBV5-1 and TRBJ1-6): KAGVTQTPRYLIKTRGQQVTLSCSPISGHRSVSWYQQTPGQGLQFLFEYFSETQRNKGNFPGRFSGRQFSNSRSEMNVSTLELGDSALYLCASSSWGLEDSPLHFGNGTRLTVT.

The chain has TRBV10-3 and TRBJ1-2; D might be TRBD1 (5 bases). Trimming cost V 0 bases and J 5 bases, with 13 bases left between them. The CDR3 totals 15 residues. Germline values: CDR1 ENHRY, CDR2 SYGVKD. CDR3 protein: CAISESRAGGYGYTF. CDR3 DNA sequence: TGTGCCATCAGTGAGTCGAGAGCGGGGGGGTATGGCTACACCTTC.

V and J are TRBV2 and TRBJ2-7, with 7 bases lining up with TRBD1. The CDR3 totals 11 residues. V trimming: 6 bases; J trimming: 9 bases; junction bases outside the gene matches: 5. Germline CDR1 reads SNHLY; CDR2 reads FYNNEI. In DNA form, the CDR3 reads TGTGCCAGCAGCCCTTGGACAGGGCAGTACTTC. It yields the protein CASSPWTGQYF.

The rearrangement joins TRBV7-9 to TRBJ2-4, with D possibly TRBD1 on 6 matching bases. The CDR3 has 16 amino acids. The V and J ends lost 5 bases and 0 bases respectively, with 14 bases between them. Germline loops: CDR1 SEHNR, CDR2 FQNEAQ (reference sequence). CDR3 nucleotide sequence: TGTGCCAGCAGCCCGCGGACAGACCTAGCCAAAAACATTCAGTACTTC. Amino acids: CASSPRTDLAKNIQYF.